This T cell receptor (beta chain) was obtained from a study of cytomegalovirus exposure and HLA in healthy donors (dated by TCRdb to about 2017). In terms of the full investigation: According to a later analysis, the roughly 120 validation repertoires were produced on the same platform as the 666 repertoires of the first cohort. The aim of the study was to test whether cataloging public T cell receptors could identify signatures of past pathogen exposure. Along with the approximately 700-subject first cohort, a separate validation cohort of more than 90 different subjects was used. To predict cytomegalovirus infection status, the study combined high-throughput TCR immunosequencing, statistical association of individual TCRs with disease status, and machine learning.

Study-wide conclusions, independent of this receptor: In both the original and validation cohorts, the classifier was reported to diagnose cytomegalovirus status with high specificity and sensitivity. According to the authors, the approach could potentially be generalized to other disease states and immunological phenotypes. In vitro tests confirmed that three of the cytomegalovirus-associated TCR beta chains recognize cytomegalovirus antigens. While some public TCRs were present in many individuals, most TCR sequences turned up only very rarely across donors. The validation cohort had no HLA typing available for a later analysis, so co-occurrence within that cohort was assessed over all 120 or so repertoires. The study listed approximately 160 TCR beta chains as associated with cytomegalovirus. In a later analysis, TCRs clustered in the first cohort were found to also tend to co-occur in the 120 or so validation repertoires, with over 90% of cluster scores above 0.

V has 10 bases trimmed and J has 5 bases trimmed; junction bases matching no gene number 7. Reading the germline V gene gives CDR1 MNHEY and CDR2 SVGAGI. Taken from cysteine to phenylalanine, the CDR3 has 14 residues. Here the CDR3 DNA is all that survives: 42 bases in frame from base 1. The donors were included in the validation cohort of 130 or so subjects, a group kept apart from the roughly 610-subject first cohort. Note on this clone: The antigen this receptor binds is unknown. Within one base of it there is no much larger clone, and no base qualities were kept.

The library was generated by the immunoSEQ multiplex PCR assay. As for how the authors treated the data: A statistical classification framework was developed to diagnose cytomegalovirus status using the catalog of TCR beta chain sequences. The clones in this table, taken by TCRdb from immuneACCESS, are in-frame only. Not every clone is retained; where verified, under half of the shortfall comes from an unresolved V gene, and the cause of the rest is unknown. V and J calls and clone size follow that table, whereas D and trimming were derived from the DNA. For this sample the table gives a few hundred thousand clones, of which more than 75% were detected only once. The ten largest clonotypes hold 12% of the sample.

Material: PBMCs. The rearranged chain carries TRBV6-5 and TRBJ2-2; 10 of the junction bases match TRBD2. The TCR comes from a man aged 18 to 30 in good health and CMV-seropositive. CDR3 sequence: CATLLAGDTGELFF. The DNA reads as follows: TGTGCCACCCTGCTAGCGGGAGATACCGGGGAGCTGTTTTTT.